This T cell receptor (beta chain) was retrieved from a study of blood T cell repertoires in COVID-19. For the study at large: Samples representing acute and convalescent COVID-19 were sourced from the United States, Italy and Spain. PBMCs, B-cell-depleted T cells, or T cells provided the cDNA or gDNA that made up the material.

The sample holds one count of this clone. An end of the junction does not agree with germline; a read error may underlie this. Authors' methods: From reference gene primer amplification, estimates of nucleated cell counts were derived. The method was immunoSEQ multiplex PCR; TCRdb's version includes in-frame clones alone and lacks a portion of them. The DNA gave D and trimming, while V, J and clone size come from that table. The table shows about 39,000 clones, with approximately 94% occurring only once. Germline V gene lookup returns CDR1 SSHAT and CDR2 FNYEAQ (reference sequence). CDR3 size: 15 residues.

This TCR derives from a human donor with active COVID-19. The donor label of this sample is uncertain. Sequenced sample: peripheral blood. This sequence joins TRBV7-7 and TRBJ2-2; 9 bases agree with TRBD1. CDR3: CASSFDRGTTGELFF. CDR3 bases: TGTGCTAGCAGCTTTGACAGGGGGACCACCGGGGAGCTGTTTTTT.